A selection of T cell receptor beta chains follows, all from one sample in a study of blood T cell repertoires in COVID-19. Profiling relied on immunoSEQ multiplex PCR, and the TCRdb table lists in-frame clones only, not all of them. The sample contains around 220,000 clones, approximately 79% of which appear only once. Sequencing was carried out using peripheral blood. These receptors all come from a woman between 40 and 55 years old with active or convalescent COVID-19. CDR3s include the opening cysteine and the closing phenylalanine or tryptophan. The D gene is left open where the match is weak. Clone size appears in some rows only: once, few, many, or a class for an expanded clone.

d_call j_call cdr3_length clone_size v_call cdr3_nt cdr3_aa
NA TRBJ2-2 16 many TRBV6-2/TRBV6-3 TGTGCCAGCAGTCGTACAGGGTCCCTCTACACCGGGGAGCTGTTTTTT CASSRTGSLYTGELFF
NA TRBJ1-5 15 NA TRBV5-6 TGTGCCAGCAGCTTGGCGGGTTATAGCAATCAGCCCCAGCATTTT CASSLAGYSNQPQHF
NA TRBJ2-7 12 NA TRBV12-3/TRBV12-4 TGTGCCAGCAGAGATAGCTCCTACGAGCAGTACTTC CASRDSSYEQYF
NA TRBJ1-3 13 NA TRBV12-3/TRBV12-4 TGTGCCAGCACCCTGTCTGGCGGGGACACCATATATTTT CASTLSGGDTIYF
TRBD1 TRBJ2-5 14 once TRBV5-1 TGCGCCAGCAGCTTGGTGGACAGGGGAAAGACCCAGTACTTC CASSLVDRGKTQYF
NA TRBJ2-2 15 NA TRBV29-1 TGCAGCGTTGAAGATCGGCAGCGGAACACCGGGGAGCTGTTTTTT CSVEDRQRNTGELFF
NA TRBJ2-2 14 many TRBV6-5 TGTGCCAGCAGGCGGGACGTGGGCACCGGGGAGCTGTTTTTT CASRRDVGTGELFF
TRBD1 TRBJ1-3 14 NA TRBV2 TGTGCCAGCAATCCCACAGGGGCCGGAAACACCATATATTTT CASNPTGAGNTIYF
NA TRBJ1-5 13 NA TRBV10-1 TGCGCCAGCAGCAGGGACATTGATCAGCCCCAGCATTTT CASSRDIDQPQHF
TRBD1 TRBJ2-1 15 NA TRBV9 TGTGCCAGCAGCGTAGCCGGACAGGGATACCATGAGCAGTTCTTC CASSVAGQGYHEQFF
TRBD1 TRBJ2-3 17 NA TRBV28 TGTGCCAGCAGTTTAACGGGTCCCCTGACAGGGGCAGATACGCAGTATTTT CASSLTGPLTGADTQYF
TRBD1 TRBJ1-1 13 NA TRBV2 TGTGCCAGCAGTATTCGGGACAGGGCCAAAGCTTTCTTT CASSIRDRAKAFF
TRBD1 TRBJ1-2 15 few TRBV15 TGTGCCACCAGCAGAGCGGGACAGGGGGAATATGGCTACACCTTC CATSRAGQGEYGYTF
TRBD1 TRBJ1-5 15 NA TRBV5-1 TGCGCCAGCAGCTTGTCAGGGGGCAGCAATCAGCCCCAGCATTTT CASSLSGGSNQPQHF
TRBD1 TRBJ1-1 18 NA TRBV10-1 TGCGCCAGCAGTGAGTCGACCATTTATCTGACAGGGGACGGTGAAGCTTTCTTT CASSESTIYLTGDGEAFF
NA TRBJ2-1 13 few TRBV5-1 TGCGCCAGCAGCGGGCTCTACTACAATGAGCAGTTCTTC CASSGLYYNEQFF
TRBD1 TRBJ1-4 15 NA TRBV6-2/TRBV6-3 TGTGCCAGCAGTTACTCGAGGACAGGGGGCGAAAAACTGTTTTTT CASSYSRTGGEKLFF
TRBD1 TRBJ1-6 13 NA TRBV9 TGTGCCAGCAGCTCACAGGGGAATTCACCCCTCCACTTT CASSSQGNSPLHF
NA TRBJ1-2 15 NA TRBV9 TGTGCCAGCAGCGTAGGTCCCGTGGAGAGCTATGGCTACACCTTC CASSVGPVESYGYTF
NA TRBJ2-5 16 NA TRBV5-5 TGTGCCAGCTCTGAGAGGAGTGGCTGGGGGCAGGAGACCCAGTACTTC CASSERSGWGQETQYF
NA TRBJ2-5 13 once TRBV7-3 TGTGCCAGCAGCTTAGGAGTCCGGGAGACCCAGTACTTC CASSLGVRETQYF
TRBD2 TRBJ2-3 14 NA TRBV10-3 TGTGCCATCAGGAATACTAGCGGCACAGATACGCAGTATTTT CAIRNTSGTDTQYF
NA TRBJ2-3 16 NA TRBV5-1 TGCGCCAGCAGCGACCCCGTTGGGGCGGCCACAGATACGCAGTATTTT CASSDPVGAATDTQYF
TRBD1 TRBJ1-4 16 NA TRBV28 TGTGCCAGCAGTATAACAGGACAGGGGGCGCATGAAAAACTGTTTTTT CASSITGQGAHEKLFF